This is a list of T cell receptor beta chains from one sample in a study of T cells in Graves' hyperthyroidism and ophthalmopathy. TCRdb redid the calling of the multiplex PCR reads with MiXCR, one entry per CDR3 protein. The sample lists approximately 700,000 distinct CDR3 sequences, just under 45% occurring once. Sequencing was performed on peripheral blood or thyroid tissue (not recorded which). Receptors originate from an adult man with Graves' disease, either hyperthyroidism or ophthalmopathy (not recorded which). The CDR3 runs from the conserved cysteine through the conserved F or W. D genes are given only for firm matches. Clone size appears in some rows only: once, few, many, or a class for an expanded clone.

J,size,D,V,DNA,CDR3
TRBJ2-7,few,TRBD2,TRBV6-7,TGTGCCAGCAGTTCGGGCACTAGCGGGGGACTTCAGTACGAGCAGTACTTC,CASSSGTSGGLQYEQYF
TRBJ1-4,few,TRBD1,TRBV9,TGTGCCAGCTCACGATCAGGGGGGACTAATGAAAAACTGTTTTTT,CASSRSGGTNEKLFF
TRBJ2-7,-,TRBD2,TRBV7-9,TGTGCCAGCAGCCCTGGACTAGACAACTACGAGCAGTACTTC,CASSPGLDNYEQYF
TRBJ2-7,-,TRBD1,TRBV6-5,TGTGCCAGCAGGCATACAGGGGTCTACGAGCAGTACTTC,CASRHTGVYEQYF
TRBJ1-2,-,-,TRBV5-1,TGCGCCAGCAGTTCCGGGCAGGGTCCCTATGGCTACACCTTC,CASSSGQGPYGYTF
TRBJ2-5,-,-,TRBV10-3,TGTGCCATCAGTGGAGACAGGAGTAGCAATCAGCCCCAGTACTTC,CAISGDRSSNQPQYF
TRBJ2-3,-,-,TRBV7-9,TGTGCCAGCAGCTGGGACCTCACAGATACGCAGTATTTT,CASSWDLTDTQYF
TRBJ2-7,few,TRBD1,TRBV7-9,TGTGCCAACACCCGGGACAGGGGGGACTACGAGCAGTACTTC,CANTRDRGDYEQYF
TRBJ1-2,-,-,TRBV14,TGTGCCAGCAGCCAAGACAGTGAGAACTATGGCTACACCTTC,CASSQDSENYGYTF
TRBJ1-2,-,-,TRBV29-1,TGCAGCGTTGAAGGATTAGGGACCGACTACATCTTC,CSVEGLGTDYIF
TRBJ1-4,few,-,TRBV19,TGTGCCAGTAGTATTGCAGAAGTTAATGAAAAACTGTTTTTT,CASSIAEVNEKLFF
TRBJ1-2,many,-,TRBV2,TGTGCCAGCAGTGCCCAGCGCTATGGCTACACCTTC,CASSAQRYGYTF
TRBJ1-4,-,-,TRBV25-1,TGTGCCAGCAGCTCCAATCGGAGGGGTTTGGCCGACTATAATGAAAAACTGTTTTTT,CASSSNRRGLADYNEKLFF
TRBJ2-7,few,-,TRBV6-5,TGTGCCAGCAGGGAACGGCGGGACACGTCCTACGAGCAGTACTTC,CASRERRDTSYEQYF
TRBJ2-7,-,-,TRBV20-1,TGCAGTGCTAGGGCGGACTCCTACGAGCAGTACTTC,CSARADSYEQYF
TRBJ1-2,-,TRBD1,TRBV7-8,TGTGCCAGCAGCTTCGGACAGGGTTTGGGCTACACCTTC,CASSFGQGLGYTF
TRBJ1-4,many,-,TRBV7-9,TGTGCCAGCAGCGCCGACCAGGGAAACGAATATGGAAAACTGTTTTTT,CASSADQGNEYGKLFF
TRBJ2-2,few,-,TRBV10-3,TGTGCCATTATGCCGGGACTGAACACCGGGGAGCTGTTTTTT,CAIMPGLNTGELFF
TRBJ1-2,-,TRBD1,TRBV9,TGTGCCAGCAGCGTGGAGGGACAGCAGATCTATGGCTACACCTTC,CASSVEGQQIYGYTF
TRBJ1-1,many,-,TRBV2,TGTGCCAGCAACAAACAGGTTAACACTGAAGCTTTCTTT,CASNKQVNTEAFF
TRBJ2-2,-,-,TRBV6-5,TGTGCCATCAGTCCCAAAGAGAACACCGGGGAGCTGTTTTTT,CAISPKENTGELFF
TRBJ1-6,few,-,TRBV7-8,TGTGCCAGCAGCCAAGATCTAAGATCACCCCTCCACTTT,CASSQDLRSPLHF
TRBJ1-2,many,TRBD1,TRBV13,TGTGCCAGCAGCTACGGGACAGGGCCCTATGGCTACACCTTC,CASSYGTGPYGYTF
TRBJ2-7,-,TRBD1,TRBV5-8,TGTGCCAGCAGCCGGGACAGGGAAGAGGCCCAGTACTTC,CASSRDREEAQYF
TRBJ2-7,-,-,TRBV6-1,TGTGCCAGCAGTCAGGGGTTCAGAGGCTACGAGCAGTACTTC,CASSQGFRGYEQYF
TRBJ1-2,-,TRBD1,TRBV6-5,TGTGCCAGCAGTATGTTGGACAGGGACCGTGGCTACACCTTC,CASSMLDRDRGYTF